These 21 T cell receptor beta chains came from one sample sequenced in a study of tumor-infiltrating lymphocytes in localized non-small cell lung cancer. Data came from immunoSEQ multiplex PCR; TCRdb stores just in-frame clones and leaves some out. This sample has about 7,200 clones; over 50% occur once, and the top ten carry approximately 13%. The sample consisted of lung tumor tissue. Receptor source: a human donor with non-small cell lung cancer.

The CDR3 is CASSQERKPYEQYF. The CDR3 coding sequence is TGTGCCAGCAGCCAGGAGAGAAAGCCCTACGAGCAGTACTTC. The chain employs TRBV13 and TRBJ2-7; unclear D gene. Deletions cut 5 bases from V and 2 bases from J, with 13 bases between. Per the germline V gene, CDR1 is PRHDT and CDR2 is FYEKMQ (reference sequence). The CDR3 spans 14 residues.

This clone has only one observation. V and J are TRBV18 and TRBJ1-2; D gene ambiguous. Germline V gene data show CDR1 as KGHSH and CDR2 as LQKENI. This CDR3 is built from 13 residues. Between the trimmed V and J ends, which lost 5 bases and 7 bases, there was a span of 14 bases. The CDR3 region is CASSSTGSGGYTF. The CDR3 nucleotides read TGTGCCAGCTCATCGACCGGTTCGGGTGGCTACACCTTC.

This chain joins TRBV2 and TRBJ2-7; D might be TRBD1 (5 bases). V was clipped by 2 bases and J by 5 bases, with 25 bases between them. CDR3 size: 18 residues. Germline V lookup: CDR1 SNHLY, CDR2 FYNNEI. CDR3 residues: CASSEKGQWQGQLHEQYF. The CDR3 DNA reads TGTGCCAGCAGTGAAAAGGGTCAGTGGCAGGGCCAGTTGCACGAGCAGTACTTC.

This clone was picked up one time. Because it lacks the conserved phenylalanine or tryptophan at the end, this CDR3 is likely a read error. The DNA is omitted, as the CDR3 cannot be located on it reliably, and the CDR3 follows TCRdb's listing. This chain joins TRBV21-1 and TRBJ2-3; the table names TRBD2, a call not compared with the DNA. TRBV21-1 is marked as a pseudogene. Inclusive of both ends, the CDR3 amounts to 14 amino acids. The CDR3 reads CASSQIRLAGGPAT.

This clone was detected a few times. The CDR3 spells CASSTPRGGDTQYF. The CDR3 coding sequence is TGCGCCAGCAGCACGCCTAGAGGGGGAGATACGCAGTATTTT. The V gene is TRBV5-1, the J gene TRBJ2-3; maybe TRBD1 (6 bases). With 4 bases removed from V and 5 bases from J, the gap between germline ends came to 14 bases. CDR1 SGHRS and CDR2 YFSETQ come from the germline V gene. This CDR3 region has 14 residues.

This clone was seen a handful of times. The chain links TRBV27 to TRBJ1-1; perhaps TRBD1 as D (5 bases). Germline V gene sequence: CDR1 MNHEY, CDR2 SMNVEV (reference sequence). The V end was cut by 4 bases, the J end by 4 bases, with 10 bases between. CDR3 size: 13 residues. This CDR3 is CASSWGTSTEAFF. For the CDR3, the DNA is TGTGCCAGCAGTTGGGGGACGAGCACTGAAGCTTTCTTT.

The V and J genes are TRBV29-1 and TRBJ1-3; D is uncertain. V lost 6 bases and J 4 bases, leaving 7 bases between the germline ends. This CDR3 is 11 amino acids long. Germline V CDR1 and CDR2: SQVTM, ANQGSEA. The CDR3 DNA follows: TGCAGCGTGAGGGAAGGAAACACCATATATTTT. Translation gives CSVREGNTIYF. The full variable domain, with the rest looked up from reference TRBV29-1 and TRBJ1-3, is SAVISQKPSRDICQRGTSLTIQCQVDSQVTMMFWYRQQPGQSLTLIATANQGSEATYESGFVIDKFPISRPNLTFSTLTVSNMSPEDSSIYLCSVREGNTIYFGEGSWLTVV.

This chain connects TRBV6-5 to TRBJ2-2, with 7 bases lining up with TRBD1. Unmatched junction bases numbered 8, after V lost 6 bases and J lost 7 bases. CDR1 and CDR2 (germline): MNHEY, SVGAGI. This CDR3 comprises 14 residues. CDR3 amino acids: CASSRQGRSGELFF. The CDR3 nucleotides read TGTGCCAGCAGCAGACAGGGTCGGAGCGGGGAGCTGTTTTTT.

CDR3 bases: TGTGCCAGCAGCCCGCGGGGGCGAGGAGACACTGAAGCTTTCTTT. Amino acids: CASSPRGRGDTEAFF. J is TRBJ1-1 and V is TRBV13, with D tentatively TRBD1 (6 bases). Trimming pared 5 bases from V and 3 bases from J, leaving 16 bases between. CDR1 and CDR2 (germline): PRHDT, FYEKMQ (reference sequence). CDR3 length: 15 amino acids.

This chain joins TRBV6-4 and TRBJ2-3; D call uncertain. Germline loops: CDR1 MRHNA, CDR2 SNTAGT. The V end was cut by 10 bases, the J end by 1 base, with 9 bases between. The CDR3 spans 12 residues. The CDR3: CAIPTGTDTQYF. DNA of the CDR3: TGTGCCATCCCAACCGGCACAGATACGCAGTATTTT.

This chain connects TRBV9 to TRBJ1-2; TRBD1 matches at 8 bases. J was trimmed by 6 bases and V by 4 bases; bases with no gene match: 5. The CDR3 length is 13 residues. Germline lookup yields CDR1 SGDLS and CDR2 YYNGEE. This chain's CDR3 is CASSLTDRDGYTF. The DNA for the CDR3 is TGTGCCAGCAGCTTGACGGACAGGGATGGCTACACCTTC.

The chain is built from TRBV7-9 and TRBJ2-7; TRBD2 aligns across 9 bases. This CDR3 is built from 15 residues. Trimming at V came to 3 bases and at J to 7 bases, leaving 10 bases not matched to a gene. Looked up from germline, CDR1 is SEHNR and CDR2 is FQNEAQ (reference sequence). CDR3 in DNA: TGTGCCAGCAGCTTGGTGGCGGGGGGGACGGGAGAGCAGTACTTC. Protein sequence: CASSLVAGGTGEQYF.

This clone was seen a few times. V gene TRBV7-2 combines with J gene TRBJ2-6; D unclear. Trimming stripped 0 bases from V and 4 bases from J, with 7 bases between. Germline CDR1 is SGHTA and CDR2 is FQGNSA. The CDR3 length is 15 residues. The CDR3 sequence is CASSLAGVGANVLTF. In DNA form, the CDR3 reads TGTGCCAGCAGCTTAGCTGGGGTCGGGGCCAACGTCCTGACTTTC.

The table lists this clone with a few counts. This chain connects TRBV6-1 to TRBJ2-7; possibly TRBD2 for D (7 bases). The CDR3 sequence is 15 residues long. The germline V and J ends were trimmed by 11 bases and 1 base, with 21 bases remaining between them. CDR1 and CDR2 from the germline V gene are MNHNS and SASEGT. CDR3 in amino acids: CAARAGASSSYEQYF. CDR3 coding DNA: TGTGCCGCGAGGGCGGGGGCTTCATCGTCCTACGAGCAGTACTTC.

This sequence joins TRBV5-4 and TRBJ2-5; D gene uncertain. CDR3 size: 12 residues. Trimming removed 2 bases from V and 5 bases from J, with 7 bases in between. Germline-derived CDR1 and CDR2 are SGHNT and YYREEE (reference sequence). In nucleotides, the CDR3 is TGTGCCAGCAGCTTAACTAAGGAGACCCAGTACTTC. It translates to CASSLTKETQYF. The variable domain in full, completed from reference TRBV5-4 and TRBJ2-5, reads ETGVTQSPTHLIKTRGQQVTLRCSSQSGHNTVSWYQQALGQGPQFIFQYYREEENGRGNFPPRFSGLQFPNYSSELNVNALELDDSALYLCASSLTKETQYFGPGTRLLVL.

This chain joins TRBV6-6 and TRBJ2-7; D remains unclear. CDR1 and CDR2 from the germline V gene are MNHNY and SVGAGI (reference sequence). V was pared by 2 bases and J by 3 bases, with 5 bases between. The CDR3 runs 12 residues. The CDR3 region has the DNA TGTGCCAGCAGTTACGCCTACTACGAGCAGTACTTC. Its translation: CASSYAYYEQYF.

The V gene is TRBV4-2, the J gene TRBJ2-7, with TRBD1 identical over 8 bases. Germline CDR1 reads LGHNA; CDR2 reads YNFKEQ. The CDR3 has 15 residues. J lost 4 bases, V lost 4 bases, and 9 bases had no gene match. Written as DNA, the CDR3 is TGTGCCAGCAGCCCACAGGCCGGACAGGGTTACGAGCAGTACTTC. Residues: CASSPQAGQGYEQYF.

The chain employs TRBV5-6 and TRBJ1-4; TRBD1 matches 8 bases. Germline V gene sequence: CDR1 SGHDT, CDR2 YYEEEE. With 2 bases clipped from V and 5 bases from J, the junction kept 11 bases outside the gene matches. The CDR3 length is 17 residues. CDR3 sequence reads: CASSFSMDRAKNEKLFF. DNA of the CDR3: TGTGCCAGCAGCTTCTCCATGGACAGGGCCAAAAATGAAAAACTGTTTTTT.

This clone is judged medium-sized (0.01 to 0.1%). The chain couples TRBV9 to TRBJ2-7; 11 nucleotides align to TRBD1. The germline V gene has CDR1 SGDLS and CDR2 YYNGEE. The V segment lost 4 bases and the J segment 2 bases; nucleotides outside the gene matches: 5. This CDR3 spans 15 amino acids. CDR3 residues: CASSQGQGVTYEQYF. The CDR3 bases are TGTGCCAGCAGCCAGGGACAGGGGGTCACCTACGAGCAGTACTTC.

V is TRBV19 and J is TRBJ2-5; 7 bases line up with TRBD2. This CDR3 is 16 amino acids long. Germline V gene lookup returns CDR1 LNHDA and CDR2 SQIVND (reference sequence). V dropped 6 bases and J dropped 4; count of bases not matched to a gene: 14. The CDR3 DNA is TGTGCCAGTAGCGGGGGGAGCGGATCTGGGGGAGAGACCCAGTACTTC. Translation: CASSGGSGSGGETQYF. Full variable domain (outside the CDR3, taken from reference TRBV19 and TRBJ2-5): DGGITQSPKYLFRKEGQNVTLSCEQNLNHDAMYWYRQDPGQGLRLIYYSQIVNDFQKGDIAEGYSVSREKKESFPLTVTSAQKNPTAFYLCASSGGSGSGGETQYFGPGTRLLVL.

This clone is medium-sized within its sample. V usage is TRBV6-1 and J usage is TRBJ1-5; D unclear. This CDR3 contains 14 residues. The V gene lost 3 bases and the J gene lost 5 bases, with 11 bases spanning the gap. Germline assignment: CDR1 MNHNS and CDR2 SASEGT. The CDR3 region has the DNA TGTGCCAGCAGTGAGGGAGGGATCGATCAGCCCCAGCATTTT. Protein product: CASSEGGIDQPQHF.